This TCR beta chain was obtained from a study of T cells in Graves' hyperthyroidism and ophthalmopathy. RNA transcripts gave rise to amplified TCR beta CDR3 regions. The HTBI primer set served for first-round RT-PCR of the TCR CDR3. MiXCR was run by TCRdb on the multiplex PCR reads, yielding one entry per CDR3 protein. The sample carries around 690,000 distinct CDR3 sequences, roughly a sixth recorded once. The CDR3 is 13 residues long. From germline, CDR1 is MNHEY and CDR2 SMNVEV (reference sequence). Trimming stripped 5 bases from V and 9 bases from J, with 16 bases between. V is TRBV27 and J is TRBJ2-5, with D tentatively TRBD2 (6 bases). The source material was blood. This clonotype was sampled from a man in his fifties or sixties with Graves' hyperthyroidism. The CDR3 loop is CASSVTSFRAQYF. DNA for the CDR3: TGTGCCAGCAGTGTGACTAGTTTTAGAGCCCAGTACTTC.